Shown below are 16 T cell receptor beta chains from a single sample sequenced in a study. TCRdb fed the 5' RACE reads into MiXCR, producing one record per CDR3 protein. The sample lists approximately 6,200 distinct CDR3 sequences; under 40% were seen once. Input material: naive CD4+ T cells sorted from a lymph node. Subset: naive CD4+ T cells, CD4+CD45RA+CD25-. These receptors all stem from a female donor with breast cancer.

The CDR3, as DNA: TGTGCCAGCAGCATATGGGGCGGCAATCAGCCCCAGCATTTT. Its protein is CASSIWGGNQPQHF. The chain has TRBV5-7 and TRBJ1-5; a possible D gene is TRBD1 (5 bases). TRBV5-7 is labeled an ORF, and its function is uncertain. The CDR3 contains 14 residues. V was shortened by 4 bases and J by 2 bases, with 10 bases between the two germline ends.

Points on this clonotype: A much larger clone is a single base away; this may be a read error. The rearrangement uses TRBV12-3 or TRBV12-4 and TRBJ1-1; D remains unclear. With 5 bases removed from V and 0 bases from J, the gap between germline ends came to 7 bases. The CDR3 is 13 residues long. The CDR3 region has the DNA TGTGCCAGCAGTCGTGGTTTGAACACTGAAGCTTTCTTT. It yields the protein CASSRGLNTEAFF.

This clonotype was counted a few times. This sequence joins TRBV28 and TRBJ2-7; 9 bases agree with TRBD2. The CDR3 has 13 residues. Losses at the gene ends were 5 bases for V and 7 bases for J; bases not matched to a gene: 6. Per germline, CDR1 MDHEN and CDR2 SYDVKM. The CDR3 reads CASSPRLAEEQYF. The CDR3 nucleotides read TGTGCCAGCAGTCCGCGACTAGCGGAAGAGCAGTACTTC.

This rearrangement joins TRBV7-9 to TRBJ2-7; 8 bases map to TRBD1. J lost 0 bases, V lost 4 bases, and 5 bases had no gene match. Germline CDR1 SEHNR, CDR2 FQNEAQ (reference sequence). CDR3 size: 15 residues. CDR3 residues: CASSWDRKSSYEQYV. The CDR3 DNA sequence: TGTGCCAGCAGCTGGGACAGGAAGAGCTCCTACGAGCAGTACGTC.

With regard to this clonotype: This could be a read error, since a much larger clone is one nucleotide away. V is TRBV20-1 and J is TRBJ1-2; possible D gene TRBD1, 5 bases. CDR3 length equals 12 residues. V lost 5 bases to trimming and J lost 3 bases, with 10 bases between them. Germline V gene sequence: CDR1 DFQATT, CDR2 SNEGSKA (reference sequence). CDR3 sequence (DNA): TGCAGTGCTCCAAAGACAGACTATGGCTACACCTTC. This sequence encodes CSAPKTDYGYTF.

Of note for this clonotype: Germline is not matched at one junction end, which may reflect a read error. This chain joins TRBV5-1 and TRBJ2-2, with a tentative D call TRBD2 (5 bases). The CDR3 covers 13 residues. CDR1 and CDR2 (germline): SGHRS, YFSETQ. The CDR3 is CASRRTSTGELSF. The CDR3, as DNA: TGCGCCAGCCGACGGACCTCAACCGGGGAGCTGTCTTTT. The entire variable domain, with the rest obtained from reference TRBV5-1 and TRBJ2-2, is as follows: KAGVTQTPRYLIKTRGQQVTLSCSPISGHRSVSWYQQTPGQGLQFLFEYFSETQRNKGNFPGRFSGRQFSNSRSEMNVSTLELGDSALYLCASRRTSTGELSFGEGSRLTVL.

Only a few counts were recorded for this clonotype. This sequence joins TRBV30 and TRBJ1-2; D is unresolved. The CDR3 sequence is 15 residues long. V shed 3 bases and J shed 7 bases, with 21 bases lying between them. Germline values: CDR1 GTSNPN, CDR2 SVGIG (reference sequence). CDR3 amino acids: CAWRPPQADFGGYTF. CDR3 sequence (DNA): TGTGCCTGGAGACCCCCACAAGCGGATTTCGGTGGCTACACCTTC.

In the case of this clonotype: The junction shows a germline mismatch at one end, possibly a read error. CDR3 loop: CASSIILPGTGELYF. Here the CDR3 DNA reads TGTGCCAGCAGCATCATTTTGCCCGGGACCGGGGAGCTGTATTTT. V is TRBV11-2 and J is TRBJ2-2; the D gene could be TRBD1 or TRBD2 (5 bases each). This CDR3 contains 15 residues. CDR1 is SGHAT, CDR2 FQNNGV, per germline. The full variable domain, in which reference TRBV11-2 and TRBJ2-2 provide the parts outside the CDR3, is EAGVAQSPRYKIIEKRQSVAFWCNPISGHATLYWYQQILGQGPKLLIQFQNNGVVDDSQLPKDRFSAERLKGVDSTLKIQPAKLEDSAVYLCASSIILPGTGELYFGEGSRLTVL.

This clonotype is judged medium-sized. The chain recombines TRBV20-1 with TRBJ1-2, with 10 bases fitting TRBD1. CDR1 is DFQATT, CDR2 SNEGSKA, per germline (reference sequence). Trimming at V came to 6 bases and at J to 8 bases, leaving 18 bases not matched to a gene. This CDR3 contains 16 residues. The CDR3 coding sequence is TGCAGTGCCAATGGACAGGGGACAGGGGTCCCGCACGGCTACACCTTC. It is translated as CSANGQGTGVPHGYTF.

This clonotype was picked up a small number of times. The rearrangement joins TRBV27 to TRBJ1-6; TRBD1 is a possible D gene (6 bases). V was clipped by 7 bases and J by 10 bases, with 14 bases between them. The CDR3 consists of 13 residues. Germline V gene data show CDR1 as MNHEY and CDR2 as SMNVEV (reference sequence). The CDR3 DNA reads TGTGCCAGCACAACAGGGAGTAAATCACCCCTCCACTTT. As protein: CASTTGSKSPLHF.

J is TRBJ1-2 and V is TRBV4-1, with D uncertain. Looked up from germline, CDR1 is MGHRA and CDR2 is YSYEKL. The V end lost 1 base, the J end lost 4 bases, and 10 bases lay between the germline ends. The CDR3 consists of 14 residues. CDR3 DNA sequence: TGCGCCAGCAGCCAAGGATGGCGAGTCTATGGCTACACCTTC. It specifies CASSQGWRVYGYTF.

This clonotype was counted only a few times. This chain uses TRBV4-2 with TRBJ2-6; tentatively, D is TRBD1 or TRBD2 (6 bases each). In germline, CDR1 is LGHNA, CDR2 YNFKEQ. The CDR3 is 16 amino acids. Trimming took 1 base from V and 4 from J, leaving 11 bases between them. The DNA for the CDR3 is TGTGCCAGCAGCCAAGCGGGGGCATCGGGGGCCAACGTCCTGACTTTC. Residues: CASSQAGASGANVLTF.

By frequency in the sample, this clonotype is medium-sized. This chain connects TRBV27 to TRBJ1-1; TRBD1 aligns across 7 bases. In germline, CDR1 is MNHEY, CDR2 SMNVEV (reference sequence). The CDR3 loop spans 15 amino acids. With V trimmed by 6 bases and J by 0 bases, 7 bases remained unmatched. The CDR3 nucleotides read TGTGCCAGCAGGGAGACAGGGTTCGTGAACACTGAAGCTTTCTTT. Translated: CASRETGFVNTEAFF.

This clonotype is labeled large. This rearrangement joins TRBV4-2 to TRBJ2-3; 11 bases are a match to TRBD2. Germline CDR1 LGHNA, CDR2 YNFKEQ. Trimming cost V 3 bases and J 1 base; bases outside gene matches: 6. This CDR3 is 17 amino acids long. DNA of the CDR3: TGTGCCAGCAGCCAGGCACTAGCGGGAGTGGGCACAGATACGCAGTATTTT. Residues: CASSQALAGVGTDTQYF.

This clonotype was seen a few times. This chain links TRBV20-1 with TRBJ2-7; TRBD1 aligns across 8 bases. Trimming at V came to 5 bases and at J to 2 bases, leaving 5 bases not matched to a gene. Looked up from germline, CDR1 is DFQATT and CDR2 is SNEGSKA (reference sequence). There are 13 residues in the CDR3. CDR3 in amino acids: CSAPTGAAYEQYF. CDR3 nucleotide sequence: TGCAGTGCTCCGACAGGGGCGGCCTACGAGCAGTACTTC.

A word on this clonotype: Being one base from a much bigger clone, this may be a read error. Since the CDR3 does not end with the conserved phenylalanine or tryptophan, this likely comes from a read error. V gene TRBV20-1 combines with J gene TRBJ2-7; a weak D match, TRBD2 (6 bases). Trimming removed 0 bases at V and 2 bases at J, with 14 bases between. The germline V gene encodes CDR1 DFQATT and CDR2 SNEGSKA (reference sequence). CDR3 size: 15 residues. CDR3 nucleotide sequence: TGCAGTGCTAGAGATCAGGGCGGGGCCACCTACGAGCAGTACTGC. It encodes CSARDQGGATYEQYC.